Following are 32 T cell receptor beta chains from one sample sequenced in a study of technical replicates of blood from several donors. Sequencing used immunoSEQ multiplex PCR; TCRdb keeps in-frame clones, though not all of them. The sample has about 88,000 clones; roughly 94% are singletons. The specimen was T cells isolated from PBMCs. The receptors here all came from a human donor in good health.

The chain is built from TRBV27 and TRBJ1-1; D remains ambiguous. The CDR3 totals 14 residues. V lost 5 bases and J lost 0, with 10 bases in between. CDR1 is MNHEY, CDR2 SMNVEV, per germline (reference sequence). The CDR3 loop is CASSRDLVNTEAFF. The DNA for the CDR3 is TGTGCCAGCAGTCGGGATTTAGTGAACACTGAAGCTTTCTTT.

V gene TRBV19 combines with J gene TRBJ1-1; possible D gene TRBD1, 5 bases. V was pared by 5 bases and J by 3 bases, with 22 bases between. The V gene's germline CDR1 is LNHDA and CDR2 SQIVND (reference sequence). The CDR3 runs to 17 residues. Here the CDR3 DNA reads TGTGCCAGTAGTCCCCTATCCGTACAGGAAGTATACACTGAAGCTTTCTTT. Translation gives CASSPLSVQEVYTEAFF.

This clone is a singleton in its sample. The chain combines TRBV28 with TRBJ1-2, with 8 positions matching TRBD1. The CDR3 contains 15 residues. Trimming cost V 5 bases and J 4 bases; bases outside gene matches: 9. Germline loops: CDR1 MDHEN, CDR2 SYDVKM. CDR3 amino acids: CASSPPGQAIYGYTF. CDR3 bases: TGTGCCAGCAGTCCTCCGGGACAGGCCATCTATGGCTACACCTTC.

The V gene is TRBV7-9, the J gene TRBJ2-3; 14 nucleotides align to TRBD2. CDR1 and CDR2 from the germline V gene are SEHNR and FQNEAQ (reference sequence). This CDR3 contains 15 residues. This chain's CDR3 is CAGTSGSGITDTQYF. As DNA, the CDR3 is TGTGCGGGGACTAGCGGGAGTGGTATCACAGATACGCAGTATTTT.

This sequence joins TRBV6-6 and TRBJ2-7; a weak D match, TRBD2 (6 bases). Germline loops: CDR1 MNHNY, CDR2 SVGAGI (reference sequence). Trimming removed 2 bases from V and 6 bases from J, with 17 bases in between. The CDR3 length is 15 residues. This CDR3 reads CASSYAGSTGTEQYF. CDR3 DNA: TGTGCCAGCAGTTACGCGGGGTCTACAGGCACCGAGCAGTACTTC.

The chain combines TRBV4-2 with TRBJ2-5; 9 bases fit TRBD2. Germline assignment: CDR1 LGHNA and CDR2 YNFKEQ. The CDR3 consists of 15 residues. Trimming at V came to 1 base and at J to 4 bases, leaving 4 bases not matched to a gene. Written as DNA, the CDR3 is TGTGCCAGCAGCCAAGCCGTAGCGGGAGCAGAGACCCAGTACTTC. Protein: CASSQAVAGAETQYF.

The V gene is TRBV19, the J gene TRBJ2-7; 9 positions agree with TRBD1. Germline V gene lookup returns CDR1 LNHDA and CDR2 SQIVND (reference sequence). The CDR3 loop spans 16 amino acids. V shed 5 bases and J 5 bases; nucleotides not matched to a gene: 13. CDR3: CASSPLRDRVNDEQYF. As DNA, the CDR3 is TGTGCCAGTAGTCCTCTCCGGGACAGGGTGAATGACGAGCAGTACTTC.

The genes are TRBV10-3 and TRBJ2-2; weak D call: TRBD1 (6 bases). Trimming took 6 bases from V and 5 from J, leaving 13 bases between them. Germline loops: CDR1 ENHRY, CDR2 SYGVKD. There are 14 residues in the CDR3. The DNA of the CDR3 is TGTGCCATCAGCCTACAGGGCCCGACCGGGGAGCTGTTTTTT. It translates to CAISLQGPTGELFF.

This rearrangement joins TRBV9 to TRBJ2-1, with 11 bases lining up with TRBD2. The CDR3 consists of 15 residues. Germline V gene lookup returns CDR1 SGDLS and CDR2 YYNGEE. V dropped 4 bases and J dropped 4; count of bases not matched to a gene: 4. CDR3 sequence: CASSPGLAEYNEQFF. The CDR3, as DNA: TGTGCCAGCAGCCCGGGACTAGCGGAGTACAATGAGCAGTTCTTC. Looking up the rest from reference TRBV9 and TRBJ2-1 gives the full variable domain: DSGVTQTPKHLITATGQRVTLRCSPRSGDLSVYWYQQSLDQGLQFLIQYYNGEERAKGNILERFSAQQFPDLHSELNLSSLELGDSALYFCASSPGLAEYNEQFFGPGTRLTVL.

The V call is TRBV5-6, the J call TRBJ2-5, with TRBD2 matching over 11 bases. CDR1 and CDR2 (germline): SGHDT, YYEEEE. The junction had 4 bases not matched to a gene; V was cut back by 0 bases and J by 3 bases. CDR3 size: 16 residues. CDR3 sequence: CASSLGSGRAKETQYF. Here the CDR3 DNA reads TGTGCCAGCAGCTTGGGTAGCGGGAGGGCCAAAGAGACCCAGTACTTC. The variable domain in full, with the rest retrieved from reference TRBV5-6 and TRBJ2-5, is DAGVTQSPTHLIKTRGQQVTLRCSPKSGHDTVSWYQQALGQGPQFIFQYYEEEERQRGNFPDRFSGHQFPNYSSELNVNALLLGDSALYLCASSLGSGRAKETQYFGPGTRLLVL.

The rearrangement joins TRBV29-1 to TRBJ2-7, with D uncertain. Trimming left V 2 bases short and J 0 bases short, with 8 bases between. The germline V gene has CDR1 SQVTM and CDR2 ANQGSEA. This CDR3 contains 13 residues. DNA of the CDR3: TGCAGCGTTGAACTGCTAAGCTCCTACGAGCAGTACTTC. It encodes CSVELLSSYEQYF.

This clone is a singleton in its sample. J is TRBJ1-1 and V is TRBV19; 7 bases are a match to TRBD1. Looked up from germline, CDR1 is LNHDA and CDR2 is SQIVND (reference sequence). The V segment lost 5 bases and the J segment 1 base; nucleotides outside the gene matches: 13. The CDR3 has 17 amino acids. CDR3 nucleotides: TGTGCCAGTAGTCTACTCCCAGGGGGGCTTAGGAACACTGAAGCTTTCTTT. Residues: CASSLLPGGLRNTEAFF.

The CDR3 nucleotides read TGTGCCAGCAGCCAAGATGGGCCGTACCAAGAGACCCAGTACTTC. This encodes CASSQDGPYQETQYF. The rearrangement uses TRBV14 and TRBJ2-5; D ambiguous. CDR3 size: 15 residues. V was pared by 0 bases and J by 0 bases, with 8 bases between. Germline CDR1 reads SGHDN; CDR2 reads FVKESK.

This sequence joins TRBV11-2 and TRBJ2-7; D may be TRBD1 (6 bases). Germline V CDR1 and CDR2: SGHAT, FQNNGV. Trimming removed 4 bases from V and 2 bases from J, with 12 bases in between. CDR3 length equals 14 residues. CDR3 nucleotides: TGTGCCAGCAGCTCCGGGGACACCGCCTACGAGCAGTACTTC. This translates into CASSSGDTAYEQYF.

The chain recombines TRBV6-1 with TRBJ2-5; TRBD1 agrees at 7 bases. Germline V gene sequence: CDR1 MNHNS, CDR2 SASEGT. V was clipped by 8 bases and J by 5 bases; unmatched bases: 5. There are 12 residues in the CDR3. CDR3 residues: CASLARGETQYF. CDR3 in DNA: TGTGCCAGCCTAGCCAGGGGGGAGACCCAGTACTTC.

The J gene is TRBJ2-7, the V gene TRBV5-1; D is possibly TRBD2 (5 bases). CDR3 length: 15 residues. CDR1 SGHRS and CDR2 YFSETQ come from the germline V gene. The V gene lost 2 bases and the J gene lost 0 bases, with 12 bases spanning the gap. The CDR3 loop is CASSLNSGHSYEQYF. CDR3 nucleotides: TGCGCCAGCAGCTTAAACAGCGGCCACTCCTACGAGCAGTACTTC. Full variable domain (outside the CDR3, taken from reference TRBV5-1 and TRBJ2-7): KAGVTQTPRYLIKTRGQQVTLSCSPISGHRSVSWYQQTPGQGLQFLFEYFSETQRNKGNFPGRFSGRQFSNSRSEMNVSTLELGDSALYLCASSLNSGHSYEQYFGPGTRLTVT.

This clone appeared a single time. This sequence joins TRBV16 and TRBJ1-1, with D perhaps TRBD1 (5 bases). Deletions cut 4 bases from V and 1 base from J, with 13 bases between. The V gene's germline CDR1 is KGHSY and CDR2 FQNENV. This CDR3 is built from 15 residues. Here the CDR3 reads CASSPQGRENTEAFF. The DNA for the CDR3 is TGTGCCAGCAGCCCCCAGGGCAGGGAGAACACTGAAGCTTTCTTT.

The V gene is TRBV28, the J gene TRBJ2-1; the D gene is possibly TRBD1 (5 bases). Trimming took off 7 bases at V and 8 bases at J, with 15 bases between the two ends. The CDR3 runs 13 residues. CDR1 is MDHEN and CDR2 is SYDVKM in the germline V gene. CDR3 in amino acids: CASMGQHWDEQFF. Here the CDR3 DNA reads TGTGCCAGCATGGGGCAGCACTGGGATGAGCAGTTCTTC. Complete variable domain (other parts from reference TRBV28 and TRBJ2-1): DVKVTQSSRYLVKRTGEKVFLECVQDMDHENMFWYRQDPGLGLRLIYFSYDVKMKEKGDIPEGYSVSREKKERFSLILESASTNQTSMYLCASMGQHWDEQFFGPGTRLTVL.

V and J are TRBV18 and TRBJ1-1; no firm D call. V lost 4 bases and J 8 bases, leaving 20 bases between the germline ends. The CDR3 has 15 amino acids. From germline, CDR1 is KGHSH and CDR2 LQKENI. CDR3 nucleotides: TGTGCCAGCTCACGAAATACAGCTCTGGAACAAGAAGCTTTCTTT. Translating it yields CASSRNTALEQEAFF. The complete variable domain, with remaining parts taken from reference TRBV18 and TRBJ1-1, reads NAGVMQNPRHLVRRRGQEARLRCSPMKGHSHVYWYRQLPEEGLKFMVYLQKENIIDESGMPKERFSAEFPKEGPSILRIQQVVRGDSAAYFCASSRNTALEQEAFFGQGTRLTVV.

Written as DNA, the CDR3 is TGTGCCAGCAGCGCCACCCTAGCGGGAGCCCACGAGCAGTACTTC. As protein: CASSATLAGAHEQYF. The gene calls are TRBV9 and TRBJ2-7; the match to TRBD2 covers 10 bases. CDR3 length equals 15 residues. CDR1 is SGDLS and CDR2 is YYNGEE in the germline V gene. The trim removed 3 bases at V and 5 bases at J, leaving 8 bases unmatched.

The V call is TRBV11-2, the J call TRBJ2-7; no reliable D call. The germline gives CDR1 SGHAT, CDR2 FQNNGV. The V gene lost 2 bases and the J gene lost 0 bases, with 5 bases spanning the gap. This CDR3 has 13 residues. CDR3 protein: CASSLHGSYEQYF. CDR3 bases: TGTGCCAGCAGCTTACACGGCTCCTACGAGCAGTACTTC.

The rearrangement uses TRBV5-4 and TRBJ2-1; D gene uncertain. This CDR3 is 16 amino acids long. CDR1 and CDR2 from the germline V gene are SGHNT and YYREEE (reference sequence). Deletions cut 0 bases from V and 5 bases from J, with 15 bases between. CDR3 bases: TGTGCCAGCAGCTTGGAGAGTCCTTTCAACGACAATGAGCAGTTCTTC. It yields the protein CASSLESPFNDNEQFF.

The chain recombines TRBV7-8 with TRBJ2-7, with TRBD2 identical over 10 bases. V shed 1 base, J shed 2 bases, and the junction held 11 bases outside the gene matches. Germline V gene data show CDR1 as SGHVS and CDR2 as FQNEAQ. This CDR3 is 18 amino acids long. CDR3 region: CASSLDGRGLALAYEQYF. The CDR3, as DNA: TGTGCCAGCAGCTTAGACGGACGGGGACTAGCGCTAGCCTACGAGCAGTACTTC.

In this sample, this clone turned up a few times. V is TRBV7-6 and J is TRBJ2-5; 7 nucleotides line up with TRBD1. This CDR3 region has 16 residues. Per the germline V gene, CDR1 is SGHVS and CDR2 is FNYEAQ. The V segment lost 5 bases and the J segment 5 bases; nucleotides outside the gene matches: 14. The CDR3 nucleotides read TGTGCCAGCAGCAATACCCCTACAGGGGTTCGGGAGACCCAGTACTTC. It is translated as CASSNTPTGVRETQYF.

The chain couples TRBV27 to TRBJ2-4, with 8 bases identical to TRBD1. CDR1 and CDR2 (germline): MNHEY, SMNVEV (reference sequence). The ends lost 4 bases at V and 7 bases at J; junction bases unmatched: 6. The CDR3 sequence is 14 residues long. The chain's CDR3 is CASSSGQGRNIQYF. The CDR3 DNA sequence: TGTGCCAGCAGTTCAGGACAGGGACGGAACATTCAGTACTTC.

The V gene is TRBV10-3, the J gene TRBJ1-2; TRBD1 matches at 9 bases. Germline V gene sequence: CDR1 ENHRY, CDR2 SYGVKD. V was pared by 3 bases and J by 4 bases, with 6 bases of the junction left unmatched. The CDR3 is 15 amino acids. CDR3 amino acids: CAISDGQGNFYGYTF. DNA of the CDR3: TGTGCCATCAGTGATGGACAGGGGAATTTCTATGGCTACACCTTC.

This sequence joins TRBV4-1 and TRBJ1-1, with 8 bases matching TRBD1. J was trimmed by 3 bases and V by 1 base; bases with no gene match: 10. The CDR3 totals 17 residues. From germline, CDR1 is MGHRA and CDR2 YSYEKL. The CDR3 DNA follows: TGCGCCAGCAGCCAAGGAAGATTGAGACAGGGGTACACTGAAGCTTTCTTT. This encodes CASSQGRLRQGYTEAFF.

V gene TRBV7-3 combines with J gene TRBJ2-5; 9 bases are a match to TRBD2. This CDR3 region has 15 residues. Trimming took 5 bases from V and 4 from J; bases not matched to a gene: 8. Germline V lookup: CDR1 SGHTA, CDR2 FQGTGA. CDR3 sequence (DNA): TGTGCCAGCAGCAAAATAGCGGGAGCAGCAGAGACCCAGTACTTC. Translation gives CASSKIAGAAETQYF.

This chain connects TRBV25-1 to TRBJ1-1; 8 bases are shared with TRBD1. V lost 8 bases and J lost 1; bases outside the gene matches: 12. The CDR3 runs 16 residues. Looked up from germline, CDR1 is MGHDK and CDR2 is SYGVNS. CDR3 sequence: CASLGQGRTWNTEAFF. CDR3 in DNA: TGTGCCAGCCTTGGACAGGGAAGGACATGGAACACTGAAGCTTTCTTT.

The chain joins TRBV19 to TRBJ1-1, with D perhaps matching TRBD1 (5 bases). Trimming stripped 6 bases from V and 4 bases from J, with 18 bases between. Germline V CDR1 and CDR2: LNHDA, SQIVND (reference sequence). The CDR3 sequence is 15 residues long. The CDR3 here is CASSRTPPAGTEAFF. The DNA of the CDR3 is TGTGCCAGTAGCCGGACACCCCCAGCAGGCACTGAAGCTTTCTTT.

The chain joins TRBV5-4 to TRBJ2-7; tentative D call: TRBD1 (6 bases). Per germline, CDR1 SGHNT and CDR2 YYREEE (reference sequence). The ends were cut back, 5 bases at V and 4 bases at J, with 16 bases in the middle. The CDR3 consists of 14 residues. The CDR3 here is CASSAGGQSYEQYF. The CDR3 DNA reads TGTGCCAGCAGTGCCGGTGGACAGTCTTACGAGCAGTACTTC.

The chain combines TRBV9 with TRBJ1-1; 9 bases line up with TRBD1. V shed 4 bases and J 1 base; nucleotides not matched to a gene: 5. This CDR3 spans 15 amino acids. Germline values: CDR1 SGDLS, CDR2 YYNGEE. The CDR3 sequence is CASSFGTGRNTEAFF. CDR3 bases: TGTGCCAGCAGCTTTGGGACAGGGAGGAACACTGAAGCTTTCTTT. The entire variable domain, with the rest obtained from reference TRBV9 and TRBJ1-1, is as follows: DSGVTQTPKHLITATGQRVTLRCSPRSGDLSVYWYQQSLDQGLQFLIQYYNGEERAKGNILERFSAQQFPDLHSELNLSSLELGDSALYFCASSFGTGRNTEAFFGQGTRLTVV.